The clone carrying this TCR beta chain was detected only a few times. No antigen is known for it. These data originate in a study of blood T cells in healthy people across ages. The study, taken as a whole, reports: Total diversity from one million sequenced T cells was likely underestimated. A greater number of naive CD4+ cells and higher diversity distinguished long-lived donors from aged donors.

Germline values: CDR1 SGHTA, CDR2 FQGNSA. V was clipped by 5 bases and J by 5 bases, with 13 bases between them. The CDR3 consists of 14 residues. Sample-barcoded 5' priming and a J-beta primer mix drove a second PCR of roughly 6 to 12 cycles. TCRdb re-derived calls from the 5' RACE reads in MiXCR, one entry per CDR3 protein. This sample has roughly 700,000 distinct CDR3 sequences, with 49% found just once. This sequence was found in a woman in her fifties or sixties in good health. Material for sequencing was blood. This chain connects TRBV7-2 to TRBJ1-5, with unresolved D. The CDR3 region has the DNA TGTGCCAGCAGCCCGACCGGTGGCGATCAGCCCCAGCATTTT. Amino acid sequence: CASSPTGGDQPQHF. Complete variable domain (other parts from reference TRBV7-2 and TRBJ1-5): GAGVSQSPSNKVTEKGKDVELRCDPISGHTALYWYRQSLGQGLEFLIYFQGNSAPDKSGLPSDRFSAERTGGSVSTLTIQRTQQEDSAVYLCASSPTGGDQPQHFGDGTRLSIL.